These 3 T cell receptor beta chains were sequenced from one sample in a study of lymphopenia after photon versus proton radiotherapy. Clones were read by immunoSEQ multiplex PCR, and TCRdb kept only the in-frame ones, dropping some. In the table there are 65,000 to 85,000 clones, 92% of which are singletons. This material consisted of peripheral blood, taken from a patient treated with photon-based radiotherapy. Receptors originate from a woman aged 40 to 50 with cholangiocarcinoma.

The J gene is TRBJ1-1, the V gene TRBV2; D is unclear. V lost 2 bases, J lost 1 base, and 8 bases lay in between. There are 14 residues in the CDR3. CDR1 is SNHLY, CDR2 FYNNEI, per germline. As DNA, the CDR3 is TGTGCCAGCAGTGAACGGCCGCCGAACACTGAAGCTTTCTTT. It is translated as CASSERPPNTEAFF.

CDR3 bases: TGTGCCATCAGCCCACACGCGTCGACTGGCTACTCCTACAATGAGCAGTTCTTC. It yields the protein CAISPHASTGYSYNEQFF. This chain joins TRBV10-3 and TRBJ2-1; D is undetermined. Germline V gene lookup returns CDR1 ENHRY and CDR2 SYGVKD. CDR3 size: 18 residues. V was clipped by 6 bases and J by 0 bases, with 21 bases between them.

CDR3 sequence reads: CASSSQASNSPLHF. DNA for the CDR3: TGTGCCAGCAGCTCTCAAGCCAGTAATTCACCCCTCCACTTT. The gene calls are TRBV7-6 and TRBJ1-6; D is uncertain. V shed 4 bases and J shed 6 bases, with 10 bases lying between them. This CDR3 region has 14 residues. Germline CDR1 SGHVS, CDR2 FNYEAQ.